What follows are 15 T cell receptor beta chains derived from one specimen sequenced in a study of spatial heterogeneity in lung cancer. TCRdb reprocessed the 5' RACE reads with MiXCR, giving one entry per CDR3 protein. This sample has roughly 110,000 distinct CDR3 sequences, with 10% to 13% found just once. Time point: blood at routine non-recurrence follow-up after resection. Sequenced here: PBMCs, sampled at follow-up. These receptors all come from a female donor with early-stage non-small cell lung cancer.

This clonotype was recorded a few times. V usage is TRBV20-1 and J usage is TRBJ2-2; D ambiguous. The V gene lost 2 bases and the J gene lost 6 bases, with 10 bases spanning the gap. This CDR3 has 13 residues. Germline CDR1 reads DFQATT; CDR2 reads SNEGSKA (reference sequence). In DNA, the CDR3 is TGCAGTGCTAGACCGGCTTTTGCCGGGGAGCTGTTTTTT. It specifies CSARPAFAGELFF.

The sample holds a few counts of this clonotype. V and J are TRBV28 and TRBJ2-6; D is undetermined. Germline V gene sequence: CDR1 MDHEN, CDR2 SYDVKM. Between the trimmed V and J ends, which lost 6 bases and 0 bases, there was a span of 9 bases. This CDR3 is built from 15 residues. CDR3 region: CASSPHRSGANVLTF. For the CDR3, the DNA is TGTGCCAGCAGCCCTCATCGCTCTGGGGCCAACGTCCTGACTTTC.

This chain links TRBV7-6 with TRBJ2-1, with D possibly TRBD2 on 6 matching bases. Germline CDR1 SGHVS, CDR2 FNYEAQ. V was pared by 4 bases and J by 2 bases, with 15 bases between. This CDR3 comprises 16 residues. The CDR3 loop reads CASSYAIAAAYNEQFF. The CDR3 DNA reads as TGTGCCAGCAGCTACGCAATAGCGGCCGCCTACAATGAGCAGTTCTTC.

This clonotype has only a few counts. The rearrangement joins TRBV12-3 or TRBV12-4 to TRBJ1-2; TRBD1 matches at 9 bases. The junction had 12 bases not matched to a gene; V was cut back by 5 bases and J by 14 bases. This CDR3 is 13 amino acids long. CDR3 sequence reads: CASSPAGTGSWTF. The CDR3 DNA sequence: TGTGCCAGCAGTCCTGCCGGGACAGGGTCGTGGACCTTC.

This clonotype was observed many times. This chain links TRBV29-1 with TRBJ1-3; 7 bases match TRBD1. The CDR3 runs to 15 residues. Germline CDR1 and CDR2: SQVTM and ANQGSEA. V shed 7 bases and J 2 bases; nucleotides not matched to a gene: 11. CDR3 DNA: TGCAGCGGCCCGCCCGGGACAGACACTGGAAACACCATATATTTT. It yields the protein CSGPPGTDTGNTIYF.

This clonotype was picked up a small number of times. The V and J genes are TRBV2 and TRBJ1-5; a possible D gene is TRBD1 (5 bases). The V and J ends lost 3 bases and 2 bases respectively, with 11 bases between them. Germline CDR1 is SNHLY and CDR2 is FYNNEI. This CDR3 region has 15 residues. This CDR3 reads CASSDLGAGNQPQHF. CDR3 in DNA: TGTGCCAGCAGTGATCTTGGGGCGGGCAATCAGCCCCAGCATTTT.

This clonotype has only one observation. V is TRBV7-2 and J is TRBJ2-7, with D tentatively TRBD2 (6 bases). V lost 0 bases to trimming and J lost 4 bases, with 13 bases between them. This CDR3 comprises 15 residues. Germline V gene data show CDR1 as SGHTA and CDR2 as FQGNSA. The CDR3 protein is CASSLAAGTMYEQYF. The DNA of the CDR3 is TGTGCCAGCAGCTTAGCGGCGGGAACAATGTACGAGCAGTACTTC.

The V gene is TRBV5-1, the J gene TRBJ1-4; D is ambiguous. V was shortened by 8 bases and J by 0 bases, with 11 bases between the two germline ends. The CDR3 has 14 residues. The germline V gene has CDR1 SGHRS and CDR2 YFSETQ. The CDR3 reads CASTVGTTNEKLFF. CDR3 bases: TGCGCCAGTACCGTGGGAACAACTAATGAAAAACTGTTTTTT.

V usage is TRBV6-5 and J usage is TRBJ2-1; 7 bases fit TRBD2. V shed 5 bases, J shed 0 bases, and the junction held 4 bases outside the gene matches. Looked up from germline, CDR1 is MNHEY and CDR2 is SVGAGI. CDR3 length: 15 residues. CDR3 coding DNA: TGTGCCAGCAGTGCGGGGACTACCTCCTACAATGAGCAGTTCTTC. The encoded protein is CASSAGTTSYNEQFF.

This clonotype has just a few counts. The chain couples TRBV27 to TRBJ2-7, with D unclear. The CDR3 spans 15 residues. Germline assignment: CDR1 MNHEY and CDR2 SMNVEV (reference sequence). Trimming shortened V by 3 bases and J by 3 bases, and 15 bases separated the two germline ends. This CDR3 reads CASSFGQPYHYEQYF. The CDR3 DNA follows: TGTGCCAGCAGTTTTGGCCAGCCCTATCACTACGAGCAGTACTTC.

V usage is TRBV5-1 and J usage is TRBJ2-1; possibly TRBD1 or TRBD2 for D (5 bases each). Between the trimmed V and J ends, which lost 5 bases and 7 bases, there was a span of 16 bases. This CDR3 spans 14 amino acids. Germline V lookup: CDR1 SGHRS, CDR2 YFSETQ. This chain's CDR3 is CASRPGRVLNEQFF. CDR3 DNA sequence: TGCGCCAGCAGGCCGGGGCGGGTGCTAAATGAGCAGTTCTTC.

Ten or more counts support this clonotype. The J gene is TRBJ2-1, the V gene TRBV9; 15 nucleotides match TRBD2. CDR1 and CDR2 from the germline V gene are SGDLS and YYNGEE. V dropped 4 bases and J dropped 7; count of bases not matched to a gene: 6. The CDR3 loop spans 16 amino acids. Here the CDR3 reads CASSPGLAGGWNEQFF. The DNA of the CDR3 is TGTGCCAGCAGCCCGGGACTAGCGGGAGGATGGAATGAGCAGTTCTTC.

The rearrangement joins TRBV7-2 to TRBJ1-4; TRBD1 matches 7 bases. The CDR3 is 15 residues long. Losses at the gene ends were 4 bases for V and 6 bases for J; bases not matched to a gene: 8. Germline V lookup: CDR1 SGHTA, CDR2 FQGNSA. CDR3 region: CASSSRQGGDEKLFF. CDR3 sequence (DNA): TGTGCCAGCAGCTCCCGACAGGGCGGAGATGAAAAACTGTTTTTT.

The V gene is TRBV25-1, the J gene TRBJ2-5; 7 bases line up with TRBD2. Germline-derived CDR1 and CDR2 are MGHDK and SYGVNS. This CDR3 spans 13 amino acids. J lost 3 bases, V lost 6 bases, and 4 bases had no gene match. CDR3 sequence: CASRLAGEETQYF. The CDR3 nucleotides are TGTGCCAGCAGGCTCGCGGGAGAAGAGACCCAGTACTTC.

This clonotype was detected only a few times. The V gene is TRBV24-1, the J gene TRBJ2-3, with 9 bases aligning to TRBD1. V was pared by 3 bases and J by 3 bases, with 3 bases of the junction left unmatched. Germline V gene data show CDR1 as KGHDR and CDR2 as SFDVKD. CDR3 size: 15 residues. The CDR3 coding sequence is TGTGCCACCAGTGATGCCGGGACAGGGACAGATACGCAGTATTTT. It yields the protein CATSDAGTGTDTQYF.